The 23 T cell receptor beta chains given below trace back to one sample, sequenced in a study of cytomegalovirus exposure and HLA in healthy donors. Both 60 Vbeta primers and 13 Jbeta primers went into the PCR. The method was immunoSEQ multiplex PCR; TCRdb's version includes in-frame clones alone and lacks a portion of them. The table lists about 150,000 clones, 65% to 70% of them singletons, with 10% in the top ten. The sample consisted of PBMCs. The receptors here all came from a man younger than 45 in good health and CMV-seropositive.

The rearrangement joins TRBV6-5 to TRBJ1-2; D not resolved. The germline CDR1 and CDR2 sequences are MNHEY and SVGAGI. CDR3 length: 12 amino acids. Between the trimmed V and J ends, which lost 5 bases and 4 bases, there was a span of 8 bases. The CDR3 here is CASSEDTYGYTF. The CDR3 DNA reads TGTGCCAGCAGTGAGGATACCTATGGCTACACCTTC.

V and J are TRBV6-6 and TRBJ2-1, with D unclear. The CDR3 runs to 15 residues. Trimming cost V 0 bases and J 10 bases, with 16 bases left between them. Germline V gene data show CDR1 as MNHNY and CDR2 as SVGAGI (reference sequence). The CDR3 nucleotides read TGTGCCAGCAGTTACTCGCGCGTTGACACCGCGGAGCAGTTCTTC. Translated, it gives CASSYSRVDTAEQFF.

V and J are TRBV6-6 and TRBJ2-1; 7 nucleotides line up with TRBD2. J gave up 4 bases and V 7 bases, and 7 bases lay outside the gene matches. This CDR3 contains 14 residues. Germline CDR1 MNHNY, CDR2 SVGAGI (reference sequence). The CDR3 sequence: CASNGGSIYNEQFF. CDR3 nucleotides: TGTGCCAGCAATGGCGGGAGCATTTACAATGAGCAGTTCTTC.

The chain uses TRBV11-3 and TRBJ1-6; D is unresolved. The CDR3 runs to 14 residues. The V gene's germline CDR1 is SGHNT and CDR2 YENEEA. V was clipped by 2 bases and J by 7 bases, with 9 bases between them. Here the CDR3 DNA reads TGTGCCAGCAGCTTACTACAGAGCAATTCACCCCTCCACTTT. Protein product: CASSLLQSNSPLHF.

V gene TRBV6-6 combines with J gene TRBJ1-1; 7 positions agree with TRBD1. The CDR3 sequence is 14 residues long. Germline V lookup: CDR1 MNHNY, CDR2 SVGAGI (reference sequence). V lost 8 bases, J lost 5 bases, and 11 bases stayed unmatched. CDR3 sequence reads: CASCPFGGQTEAFF. The CDR3 DNA follows: TGTGCCAGCTGTCCCTTTGGGGGACAGACTGAAGCTTTCTTT.

The V call is TRBV28, the J call TRBJ2-1, with 9 bases lining up with TRBD2. The V gene's germline CDR1 is MDHEN and CDR2 SYDVKM. This CDR3 contains 16 residues. Trimming cost V 1 base and J 2 bases; bases outside gene matches: 3. The CDR3 loop reads CASSLSSGGTYNEQFF. CDR3 DNA: TGTGCCAGCAGTTTATCCAGCGGGGGGACCTACAATGAGCAGTTCTTC.

CDR3 sequence reads: CASSSQKQGWTSEQYF. DNA for the CDR3: TGTGCCAGCAGTTCTCAAAAACAGGGGTGGACCTCCGAGCAGTACTTC. V usage is TRBV27 and J usage is TRBJ2-7, with 7 bases fitting TRBD1. Germline V gene sequence: CDR1 MNHEY, CDR2 SMNVEV (reference sequence). The CDR3 totals 16 residues. V lost 4 bases and J lost 6; bases outside the gene matches: 15.

There are a few counts of this clone. The gene calls are TRBV4-2 and TRBJ2-3; TRBD1 agrees at 8 bases. CDR3 size: 15 residues. With 1 base clipped from V and 6 bases from J, the junction kept 6 bases outside the gene matches. The germline V gene encodes CDR1 LGHNA and CDR2 YNFKEQ. This CDR3 reads CASSQVAGGADTQYF. CDR3 nucleotides: TGTGCCAGCAGCCAAGTTGCAGGGGGCGCGGATACGCAGTATTTT.

The J gene is TRBJ1-1, the V gene TRBV2, with a weak D call TRBD1 (5 bases). This CDR3 spans 14 amino acids. Germline V lookup: CDR1 SNHLY, CDR2 FYNNEI. Trimming left V 3 bases short and J 3 bases short, with 11 bases between. The CDR3 bases are TGTGCCAGCAGTGAGGGAGGGGAGTACACTGAAGCTTTCTTT. Residues: CASSEGGEYTEAFF. Supplemented by reference TRBV2 and TRBJ1-1, the full variable domain reads EPEVTQTPSHQVTQMGQEVILRCVPISNHLYFYWYRQILGQKVEFLVSFYNNEISEKSEIFDDQFSVERPDGSNFTLKIRSTKLEDSAMYFCASSEGGEYTEAFFGQGTRLTVV.

The rearrangement uses TRBV28 and TRBJ2-7; 7 bases are shared with TRBD1. This CDR3 region has 15 residues. Looked up from germline, CDR1 is MDHEN and CDR2 is SYDVKM. V was clipped by 6 bases and J by 2 bases; unmatched bases: 10. The CDR3 is CASRPGQVFTYEQYF. The CDR3 DNA reads TGTGCCAGCAGACCCGGACAGGTGTTCACCTACGAGCAGTACTTC.

V is TRBV7-4 and J is TRBJ1-5; D unresolved. CDR1 and CDR2 from the germline V gene are SGHVT and SQSDAQ. V was clipped by 5 bases and J by 6 bases, with 17 bases between them. The CDR3 is 15 residues long. The CDR3 DNA is TGTGCCAGCAGCCTTCGTCGCGGGATGTCTCAGCCCCAGCATTTT. Translating gives CASSLRRGMSQPQHF.

The chain recombines TRBV9 with TRBJ2-5, with D possibly TRBD2 on 6 matching bases. This CDR3 has 14 amino acids. Germline loops: CDR1 SGDLS, CDR2 YYNGEE. V was pared by 4 bases and J by 2 bases, with 12 bases between. CDR3 protein: CASSLGGLQETQYF. The CDR3 coding sequence is TGTGCCAGCAGCCTTGGAGGGCTGCAAGAGACCCAGTACTTC.

This clone was detected a few times. The V call is TRBV7-6, the J call TRBJ2-1; 11 nucleotides match TRBD2. This CDR3 is 17 amino acids long. Germline V lookup: CDR1 SGHVS, CDR2 FNYEAQ. V was clipped by 5 bases and J by 2 bases; unmatched bases: 8. The CDR3 reads CASSPGRLAGTYNEQFF. CDR3 DNA sequence: TGTGCCAGCAGCCCCGGGAGACTAGCGGGAACCTACAATGAGCAGTTCTTC.

V usage is TRBV5-1 and J usage is TRBJ1-6; D is perhaps TRBD1 (5 bases). Per the germline V gene, CDR1 is SGHRS and CDR2 is YFSETQ. The V and J ends lost 0 bases and 0 bases respectively, with 16 bases between them. The CDR3 runs to 19 residues. Written as DNA, the CDR3 is TGCGCCAGCAGCTTGGCCGGTTGGAGACAGAGCTCCTATAATTCACCCCTCCACTTT. Translated: CASSLAGWRQSSYNSPLHF.

This chain connects TRBV5-1 to TRBJ1-2; weak D call: TRBD1 (5 bases). CDR1 and CDR2 from the germline V gene are SGHRS and YFSETQ. The V end was cut by 0 bases, the J end by 8 bases, with 14 bases between. CDR3 size: 14 residues. CDR3 sequence: CASSLVPGNEGYTF. CDR3 nucleotides: TGCGCCAGCAGCTTGGTCCCAGGGAACGAGGGCTACACCTTC.

The rearrangement joins TRBV28 to TRBJ2-6; the match to TRBD1 covers 9 bases. Germline V CDR1 and CDR2: MDHEN, SYDVKM. Trimming removed 2 bases from V and 0 bases from J; junction bases left unmatched: 2. The CDR3 spans 17 residues. CDR3 in DNA: TGTGCCAGCAGTTTAGGACAGGGGCTCTCTGGGGCCAACGTCCTGACTTTC. This encodes CASSLGQGLSGANVLTF.

The rearrangement joins TRBV4-1 to TRBJ2-1; a weak D match, TRBD2 (6 bases). Trimming left V 4 bases short and J 1 base short, with 8 bases between. This CDR3 has 14 residues. CDR1 is MGHRA, CDR2 YSYEKL, per germline. This CDR3 reads CASSPGTSYNEQFF. The CDR3 coding sequence is TGCGCCAGCAGCCCCGGGACTTCCTACAATGAGCAGTTCTTC.

The chain couples TRBV5-5 to TRBJ1-1; 7 bases agree with TRBD1. Germline loops: CDR1 SGHKS, CDR2 YYEKEE (reference sequence). Trimming at V came to 2 bases and at J to 10 bases, leaving 5 bases not matched to a gene. This CDR3 is 12 amino acids long. The CDR3 here is CASSLVQGIAFF. The CDR3 DNA reads as TGTGCCAGCAGCTTAGTACAGGGGATAGCTTTCTTT.

This chain uses TRBV5-1 with TRBJ2-4, with D possibly matching TRBD2 (5 bases). This CDR3 has 14 amino acids. Germline V gene lookup returns CDR1 SGHRS and CDR2 YFSETQ. Trimming took 0 bases from V and 1 from J, leaving 5 bases between them. DNA for the CDR3: TGCGCCAGCAGCTTGGCGGGGGCCAAAAACATTCAGTACTTC. Translated: CASSLAGAKNIQYF.

Points on this clone: An end of the junction does not agree with germline; a read error may underlie this. This chain links TRBV12-5 with TRBJ1-1; 8 bases are shared with TRBD1. This CDR3 comprises 13 residues. Per germline, CDR1 LGHNT and CDR2 FRNRAP. The CDR3 is CASGSQGARTAVF. The DNA for the CDR3 is TGTGCTAGTGGTTCCCAGGGGGCGCGAACAGCGGTATTT.

The CDR3 region is CASSLALGSGEQFF. CDR3 sequence (DNA): TGTGCCAGCTCACTAGCCCTCGGATCTGGTGAGCAGTTCTTC. This chain connects TRBV18 to TRBJ2-1; D not resolved. This CDR3 has 14 amino acids. Trimming removed 4 bases from V and 9 bases from J, with 16 bases in between. CDR1 is KGHSH, CDR2 LQKENI, per germline.

In this sample, this clone turned up a few times. The rearrangement uses TRBV28 and TRBJ2-7; 11 bases are a match to TRBD1. The CDR3 has 14 residues. With 5 bases clipped from V and 2 bases from J, the junction kept 2 bases outside the gene matches. The V gene's germline CDR1 is MDHEN and CDR2 SYDVKM. The CDR3 nucleotides are TGTGCCAGCAGTCCGGGACAGGGGGCCTACGAGCAGTACTTC. Translation: CASSPGQGAYEQYF.

The genes are TRBV19 and TRBJ2-7, with D unresolved. V dropped 1 base and J dropped 8 bases, with 18 bases sitting between them. The germline V gene encodes CDR1 LNHDA and CDR2 SQIVND (reference sequence). The CDR3 consists of 15 residues. CDR3 loop: CASSIVEVGGEKQYF. In DNA form, the CDR3 reads TGTGCCAGTAGTATAGTAGAGGTAGGCGGCGAAAAGCAGTACTTC. Full variable domain (outside the CDR3, taken from reference TRBV19 and TRBJ2-7): DGGITQSPKYLFRKEGQNVTLSCEQNLNHDAMYWYRQDPGQGLRLIYYSQIVNDFQKGDIAEGYSVSREKKESFPLTVTSAQKNPTAFYLCASSIVEVGGEKQYFGPGTRLTVT.